This T cell receptor (beta chain) was retrieved from a study of blood T cells in healthy people across ages. The authors ran a second PCR of roughly 6 to 12 cycles using a sample-barcoded 5' primer and a J-beta primer mix. TCRdb fed the 5' RACE reads into MiXCR, producing one record per CDR3 protein. Of about 930,000 distinct CDR3 sequences listed, under 35% were seen once; the top ten hold roughly 10%. V lost 5 bases and J lost 1, with 11 bases in between. The CDR3 extends over 14 amino acids. Germline assignment: CDR1 SGHTA and CDR2 FQGNSA. At least ten counts were recorded for this clonotype. These same data were also listed under a study on T cells of mothers and their children. That paper adds: There were over 8 million TCR beta CDR3 reads from each mother and several million from each child.

The TCR originated in a woman in her forties in good health. The V and J genes are TRBV7-2 and TRBJ2-5, with D perhaps TRBD1 or TRBD2 (7 bases each). Sequenced input: blood. This CDR3 is CASSQGGPQETQYF. CDR3 sequence (DNA): TGTGCCAGCAGCCAGGGGGGGCCCCAAGAGACCCAGTACTTC.